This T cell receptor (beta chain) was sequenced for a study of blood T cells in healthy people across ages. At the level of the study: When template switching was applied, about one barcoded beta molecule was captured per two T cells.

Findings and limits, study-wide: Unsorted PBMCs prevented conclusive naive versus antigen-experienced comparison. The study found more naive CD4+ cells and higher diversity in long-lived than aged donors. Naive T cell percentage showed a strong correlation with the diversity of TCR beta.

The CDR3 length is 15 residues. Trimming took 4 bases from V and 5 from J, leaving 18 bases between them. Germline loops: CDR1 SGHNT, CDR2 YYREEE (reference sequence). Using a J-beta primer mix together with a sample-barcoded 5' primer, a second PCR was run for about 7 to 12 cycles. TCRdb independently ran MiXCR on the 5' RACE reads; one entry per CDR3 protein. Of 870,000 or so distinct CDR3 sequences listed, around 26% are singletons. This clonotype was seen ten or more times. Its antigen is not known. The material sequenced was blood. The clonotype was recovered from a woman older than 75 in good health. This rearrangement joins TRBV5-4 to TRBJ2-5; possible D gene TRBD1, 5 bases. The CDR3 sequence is CASSALQGGMETQYF. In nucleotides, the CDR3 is TGTGCCAGCAGCGCGTTGCAGGGTGGTATGGAGACCCAGTACTTC.